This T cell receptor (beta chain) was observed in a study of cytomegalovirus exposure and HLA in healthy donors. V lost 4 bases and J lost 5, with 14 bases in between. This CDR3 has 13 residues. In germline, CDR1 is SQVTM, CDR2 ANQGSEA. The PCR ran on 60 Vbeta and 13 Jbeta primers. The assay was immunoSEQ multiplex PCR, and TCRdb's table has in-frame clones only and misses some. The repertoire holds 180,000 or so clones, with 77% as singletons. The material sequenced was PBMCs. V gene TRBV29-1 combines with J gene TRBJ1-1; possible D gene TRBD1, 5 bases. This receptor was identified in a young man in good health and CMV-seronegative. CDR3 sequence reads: CSVVGGRGTEAFF. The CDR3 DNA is TGCAGCGTTGTCGGGGGGAGGGGAACTGAAGCTTTCTTT.